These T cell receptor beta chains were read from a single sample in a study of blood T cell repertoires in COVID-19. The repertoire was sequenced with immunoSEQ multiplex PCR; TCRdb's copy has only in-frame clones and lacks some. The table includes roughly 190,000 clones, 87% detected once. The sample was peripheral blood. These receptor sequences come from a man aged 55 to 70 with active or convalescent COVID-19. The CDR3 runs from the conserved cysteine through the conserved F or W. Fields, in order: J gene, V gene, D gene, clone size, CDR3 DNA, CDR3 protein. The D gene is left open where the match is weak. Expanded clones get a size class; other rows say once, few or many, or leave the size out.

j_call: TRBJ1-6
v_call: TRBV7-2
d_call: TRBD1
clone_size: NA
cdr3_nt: TGTGCCAGCAGCTTACAAGGGACAGGGTATTCACCCCTCCACTTT
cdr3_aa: CASSLQGTGYSPLHF

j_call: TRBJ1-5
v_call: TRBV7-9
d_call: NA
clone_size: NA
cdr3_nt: TGTGCCAGCAGCTTGGGCCGAGAGCAGCCCCAGCATTTT
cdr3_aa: CASSLGREQPQHF

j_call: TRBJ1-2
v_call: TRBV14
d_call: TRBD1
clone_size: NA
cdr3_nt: TGTGCCAGCAGCCAAGCCGGACAGGGTGCTGGCTACACCTTC
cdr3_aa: CASSQAGQGAGYTF

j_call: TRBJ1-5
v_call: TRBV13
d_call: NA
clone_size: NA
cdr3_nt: TGTGCCAGCAGCTTGGGGCAGCAGCCCCAGCATTTT
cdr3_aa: CASSLGQQPQHF

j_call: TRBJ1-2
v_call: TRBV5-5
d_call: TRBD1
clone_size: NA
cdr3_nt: TGTGCCAGCAGCTTGTCAGGACAGGGCTATGGCTACACCTTC
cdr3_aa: CASSLSGQGYGYTF

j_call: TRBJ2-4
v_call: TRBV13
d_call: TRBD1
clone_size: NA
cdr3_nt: TGTGCCAGCAGCTTAGAACAGGGGATTCGAGCCAAAAACATTCAGTACTTC
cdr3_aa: CASSLEQGIRAKNIQYF

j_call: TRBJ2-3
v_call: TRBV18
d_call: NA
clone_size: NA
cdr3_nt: TGTGCCAGCTCCCCACCGCGGGGAGAGGGGGATACGCAGTATTTT
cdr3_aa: CASSPPRGEGDTQYF

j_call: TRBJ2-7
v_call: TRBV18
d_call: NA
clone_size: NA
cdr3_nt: TGTGCCAGCTCACCATCGCACAGCTCCTACGAGCAGTACTTC
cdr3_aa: CASSPSHSSYEQYF

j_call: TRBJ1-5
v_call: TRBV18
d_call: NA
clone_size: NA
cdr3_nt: TGTGCCAGCTCACCATTCTCCGAGAATCAGCCCCAGCATTTT
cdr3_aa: CASSPFSENQPQHF

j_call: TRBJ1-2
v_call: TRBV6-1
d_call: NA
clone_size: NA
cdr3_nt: TGTGCCAGCAGTGAACTAGGTTCCAACTATGGCTACACCTTC
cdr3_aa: CASSELGSNYGYTF

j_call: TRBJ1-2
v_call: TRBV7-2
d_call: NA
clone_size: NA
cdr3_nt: TGTGCCAGCAGCTCCCGTACGTATGCGGGGCGGGACTATGGCTACACCTTC
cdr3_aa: CASSSRTYAGRDYGYTF

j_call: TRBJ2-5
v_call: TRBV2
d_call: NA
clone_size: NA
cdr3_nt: TGTGCCAGCGCGGATCTAGGCCAAGAGACCCAGTACTTC
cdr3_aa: CASADLGQETQYF

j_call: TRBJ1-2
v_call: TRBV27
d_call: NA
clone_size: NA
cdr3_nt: TGTGCCAGCAGTTTAAGCGGTTGGGGAAGCTATGGCTACACCTTC
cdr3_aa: CASSLSGWGSYGYTF

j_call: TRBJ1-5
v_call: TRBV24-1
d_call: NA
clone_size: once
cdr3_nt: TGTGCCACCAGCCAGGGAAATCAGCCCCAGCATTTT
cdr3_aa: CATSQGNQPQHF

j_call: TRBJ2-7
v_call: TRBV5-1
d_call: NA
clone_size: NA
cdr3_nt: TGCGCCAGCAGCCCCGTGACAGTCAGCTCCTACGAGCAGTACTTC
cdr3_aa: CASSPVTVSSYEQYF

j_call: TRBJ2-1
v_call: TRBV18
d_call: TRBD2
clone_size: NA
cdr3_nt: TGTGCCAGCTCACCGCCCTCCGGACTAGTTGAGAATGAGCAGTTCTTC
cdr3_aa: CASSPPSGLVENEQFF

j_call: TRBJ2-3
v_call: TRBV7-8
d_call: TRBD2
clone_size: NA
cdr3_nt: TGTGCCAGCAGCTTAAGGCCGGGGACTAGCGGGGGGACAGGCACAGATACGCAGTATTTT
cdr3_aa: CASSLRPGTSGGTGTDTQYF

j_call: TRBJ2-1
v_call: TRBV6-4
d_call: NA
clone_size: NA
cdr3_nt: TGTGCCAGCAGTCCCTCCGGAGGCTCCTACAATGAGCAGTTCTTC
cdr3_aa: CASSPSGGSYNEQFF

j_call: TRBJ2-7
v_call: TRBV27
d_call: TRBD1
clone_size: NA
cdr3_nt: TGTGCCAGCAGTTTAAGGATGGGACAGGGACCCTACGAGCAGTACTTC
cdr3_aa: CASSLRMGQGPYEQYF

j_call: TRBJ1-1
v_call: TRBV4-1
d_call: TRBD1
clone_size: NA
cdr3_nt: TGCGCCAGCAGCCAAGGAGCGACAGGGGGAGGTACTGAAGCTTTCTTT
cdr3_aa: CASSQGATGGGTEAFF

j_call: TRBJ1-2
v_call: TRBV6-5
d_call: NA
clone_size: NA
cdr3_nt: TGTGCCAGCAGTCTGGAAGGACACACCTATGGCTACACCTTC
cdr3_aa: CASSLEGHTYGYTF

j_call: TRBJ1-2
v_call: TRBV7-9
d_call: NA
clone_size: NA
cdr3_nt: TGTGCCAGCAGCCGGGACTTTGGGCAGGGTGGCTACACCTTC
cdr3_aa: CASSRDFGQGGYTF

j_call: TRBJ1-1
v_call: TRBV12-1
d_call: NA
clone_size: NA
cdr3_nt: TGTGCCAGCAGCTTTGTCAGGGTAAACACTGAAGCTTTCTTT
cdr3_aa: CASSFVRVNTEAFF

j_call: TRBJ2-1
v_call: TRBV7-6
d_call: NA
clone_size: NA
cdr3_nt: TGTGCCAGCAGCTTAGGAGGTGCTAGCTCCTACAATGAGCAGTTCTTC
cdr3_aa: CASSLGGASSYNEQFF

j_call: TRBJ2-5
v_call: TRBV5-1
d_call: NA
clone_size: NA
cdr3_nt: TGCGCCAGCAGCTCCGGGGAAGAGACCCAGTACTTC
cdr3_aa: CASSSGEETQYF

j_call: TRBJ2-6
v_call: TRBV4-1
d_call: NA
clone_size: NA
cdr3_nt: TGCGCCAGCAGCCAAACCGGGGGAGCGGGGGCCAACGTCCTGACTTTC
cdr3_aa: CASSQTGGAGANVLTF

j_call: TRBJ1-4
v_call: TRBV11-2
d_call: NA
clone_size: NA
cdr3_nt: TGTGCCAGCAGCTTAGATATTGGCAGATCTAATGAAAAACTGTTTTTT
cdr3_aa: CASSLDIGRSNEKLFF

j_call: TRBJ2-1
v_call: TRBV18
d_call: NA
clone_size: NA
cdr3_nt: TGTGCCAGCTCACCCTTTACAGTGGAGCAGTTCTTC
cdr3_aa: CASSPFTVEQFF

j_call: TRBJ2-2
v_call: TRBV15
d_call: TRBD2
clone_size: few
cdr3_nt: TGTGCCACCAGCAGAGGTGCCCTCGGGGGGGCCTCCGGGGAGCTGTTTTTT
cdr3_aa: CATSRGALGGASGELFF

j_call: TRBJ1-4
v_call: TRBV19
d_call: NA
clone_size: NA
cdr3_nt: TGTGCAAGTGGCGGGTACGCAGAAAAACTGTTTTTT
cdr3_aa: CASGGYAEKLFF

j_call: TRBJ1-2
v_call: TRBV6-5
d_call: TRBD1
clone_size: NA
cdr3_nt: TGTGCCAGCAGTACTGGGACAGGGATCTATGGCTACACCTTC
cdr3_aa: CASSTGTGIYGYTF

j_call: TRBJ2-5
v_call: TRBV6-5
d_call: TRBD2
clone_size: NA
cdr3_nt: TGTGCCAGCAGTTCAGCGGGGTCGGGGCAAGAGACCCAGTACTTC
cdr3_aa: CASSSAGSGQETQYF

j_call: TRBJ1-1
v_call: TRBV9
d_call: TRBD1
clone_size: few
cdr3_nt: TGTGCCAGCAGCCCGCGGGACAGGGCGTTGGCTTTCTTT
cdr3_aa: CASSPRDRALAFF

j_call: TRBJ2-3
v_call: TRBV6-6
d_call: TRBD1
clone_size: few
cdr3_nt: TGTGCCAGCAGCAAGGGGGCAGGAGATACGCAGTATTTT
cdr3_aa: CASSKGAGDTQYF

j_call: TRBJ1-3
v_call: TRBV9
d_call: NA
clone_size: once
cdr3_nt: TGTGCCAGCAGTCTAGACAGAATCTCTGGAAACACCATATATTTT
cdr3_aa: CASSLDRISGNTIYF

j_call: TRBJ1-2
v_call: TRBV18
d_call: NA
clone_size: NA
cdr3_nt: TGTGCCAGCTCACTTGACAGCAGCTATGGCTACACCTTC
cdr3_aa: CASSLDSSYGYTF

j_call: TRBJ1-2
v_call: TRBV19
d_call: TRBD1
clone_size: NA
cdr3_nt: TGTGCCAGTAGTACCAGGGGGCCGGCTAACTATGGCTACACCTTC
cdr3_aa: CASSTRGPANYGYTF

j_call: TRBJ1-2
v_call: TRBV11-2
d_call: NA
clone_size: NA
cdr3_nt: TGTGCCAGCAGCTTAGGCGGGGGTTGGGATGGCTACACCTTC
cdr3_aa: CASSLGGGWDGYTF

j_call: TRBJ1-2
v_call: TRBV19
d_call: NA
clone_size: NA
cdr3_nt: TGTGCCAGTAATGGAGGGGTAGGAAGCTATGGCTACACCTTC
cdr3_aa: CASNGGVGSYGYTF

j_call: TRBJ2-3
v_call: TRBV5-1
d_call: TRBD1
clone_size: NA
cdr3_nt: TGCGCCAGCAGCTTAGCACAGGGGGTGACAGATACGCAGTATTTT
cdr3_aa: CASSLAQGVTDTQYF

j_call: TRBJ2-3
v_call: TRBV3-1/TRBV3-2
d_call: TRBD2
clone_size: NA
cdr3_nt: TGTGCCAGCAGCCAAGATTATTCCCCCGGGGGGGCTAGTACGCAGTATTTT
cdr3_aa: CASSQDYSPGGASTQYF

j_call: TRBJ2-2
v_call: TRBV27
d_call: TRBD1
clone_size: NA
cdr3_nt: TGTGCCAGCAGTCACGGGACAGCAAACACCGGGGAGCTGTTTTTT
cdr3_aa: CASSHGTANTGELFF

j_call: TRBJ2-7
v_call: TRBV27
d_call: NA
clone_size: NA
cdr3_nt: TGTGCCAGCAGTCCGACAGGCTCCTACGAGCAGTACTTC
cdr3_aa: CASSPTGSYEQYF

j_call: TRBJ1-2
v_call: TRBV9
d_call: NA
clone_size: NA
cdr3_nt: TGTGCCAGCAGCGTCACCGAATCTACAGGGAGGGGCGGCTACACCTTC
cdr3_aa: CASSVTESTGRGGYTF

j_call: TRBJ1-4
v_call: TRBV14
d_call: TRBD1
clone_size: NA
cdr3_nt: TGTGCCAGCAGCCAGCCCGGGACAGCGAAACTGTTTTTT
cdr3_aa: CASSQPGTAKLFF

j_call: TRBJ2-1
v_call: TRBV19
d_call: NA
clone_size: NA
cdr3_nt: TGTGCCAGTAGTATCGGCAGGCCCTACAATGAGCAGTTCTTC
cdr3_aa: CASSIGRPYNEQFF

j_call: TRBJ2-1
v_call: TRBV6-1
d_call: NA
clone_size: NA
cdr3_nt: TGTGCCAGCAGTGAACAGATTAAGTTCTTC
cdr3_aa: CASSEQIKFF

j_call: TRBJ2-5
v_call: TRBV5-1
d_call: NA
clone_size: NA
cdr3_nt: TGCGCCAGCAGCTTGGGGCGGGGGACACCTCAAGAGACCCAGTACTTC
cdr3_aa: CASSLGRGTPQETQYF

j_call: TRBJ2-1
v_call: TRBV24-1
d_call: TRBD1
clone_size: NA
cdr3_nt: TGTGCCACCGGAGACCAAAGGGGGCTAGGGCAGTTCTTC
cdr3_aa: CATGDQRGLGQFF

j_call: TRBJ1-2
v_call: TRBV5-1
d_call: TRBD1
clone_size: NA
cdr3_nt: TGCGCCAGCAGCTTGAGGGACAGTTCCTATGGCTACACCTTC
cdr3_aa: CASSLRDSSYGYTF

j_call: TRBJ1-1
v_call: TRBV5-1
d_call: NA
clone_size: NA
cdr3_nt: TGCGCCAGCAGCGTCGGGACATCGAACACTGAAGCTTTCTTT
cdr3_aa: CASSVGTSNTEAFF

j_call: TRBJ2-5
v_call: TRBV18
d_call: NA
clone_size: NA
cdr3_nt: TGTGCCAGCTCACCACCGACAGGACAAGAGACCCAGTACTTC
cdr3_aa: CASSPPTGQETQYF

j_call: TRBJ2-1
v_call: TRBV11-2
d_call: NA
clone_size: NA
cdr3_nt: TGTGCCAGCAGCTTAGATCGAACTTTTTTTAGCTCCTACAATGAGCAGTTCTTC
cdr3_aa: CASSLDRTFFSSYNEQFF